The 26 T cell receptor beta chains given below trace back to one sample, sequenced in a study of response to subunit inactivated influenza vaccine. Each CDR3 protein gets one entry after TCRdb re-called the RT-PCR reads with MiXCR. The table lists around 200,000 distinct CDR3 sequences, about 10% of them singletons. Here the sequenced sample was non-naive T cells sorted from PBMCs, taken on the day of vaccination. The source is a man aged 50 to 60 who received an inactivated influenza vaccine.

This clonotype was observed many times. The chain combines TRBV9 with TRBJ2-5; perhaps TRBD2 as D (6 bases). Germline loops: CDR1 SGDLS, CDR2 YYNGEE. The CDR3 consists of 16 residues. Trimming removed 0 bases from V and 1 base from J, with 13 bases in between. CDR3 DNA: TGTGCCAGCAGCGTAGGGGTGGGAGGCCTCCAAGAGACCCAGTACTTC. Translated: CASSVGVGGLQETQYF.

This clonotype has only a few counts. This sequence joins TRBV7-9 and TRBJ2-5; 8 bases match TRBD1. J was trimmed by 0 bases and V by 5 bases; bases with no gene match: 8. CDR3 length: 16 residues. Per germline, CDR1 SEHNR and CDR2 FQNEAQ (reference sequence). DNA of the CDR3: TGTGCCAGCAGCACGGGACAGGTCACGTACCAAGAGACCCAGTACTTC. Its translation is CASSTGQVTYQETQYF.

J is TRBJ2-5 and V is TRBV20-1; 9 bases agree with TRBD2. CDR1 is DFQATT and CDR2 is SNEGSKA in the germline V gene (reference sequence). Trimming took 1 base from V and 2 from J; bases not matched to a gene: 5. This CDR3 region has 15 residues. The chain's CDR3 is CSARGGTSFQETQYF. The CDR3 DNA reads as TGCAGTGCTAGAGGGGGGACTAGCTTTCAAGAGACCCAGTACTTC.

This clonotype has a handful of counts. The chain is built from TRBV9 and TRBJ2-2; D gene ambiguous. The CDR3 is made up of 16 amino acids. Germline CDR1 is SGDLS and CDR2 is YYNGEE. Trimming stripped 0 bases from V and 7 bases from J, with 16 bases between. DNA for the CDR3: TGTGCCAGCAGCGTAGGTTCGGGCCAGGTGAACGGGGAGCTGTTTTTT. Protein product: CASSVGSGQVNGELFF. Looking up the rest from reference TRBV9 and TRBJ2-2 gives the full variable domain: DSGVTQTPKHLITATGQRVTLRCSPRSGDLSVYWYQQSLDQGLQFLIQYYNGEERAKGNILERFSAQQFPDLHSELNLSSLELGDSALYFCASSVGSGQVNGELFFGEGSRLTVL.

This clonotype was counted between two and nine times. The J gene is TRBJ1-5, the V gene TRBV20-1, with a tentative D call TRBD1 (5 bases). The germline gives CDR1 DFQATT, CDR2 SNEGSKA (reference sequence). CDR3 length equals 13 residues. Trimming left V 1 base short and J 4 bases short, with 8 bases between. Here the CDR3 DNA reads TGCAGTGCTAGAGGGGGCGATAATCAGCCCCAGCATTTT. This gives the protein CSARGGDNQPQHF.

The sample holds a few counts of this clonotype. The genes are TRBV2 and TRBJ2-1; a weak D match, TRBD2 (5 bases). The CDR3 is made up of 11 amino acids. Germline V gene sequence: CDR1 SNHLY, CDR2 FYNNEI. V shed 5 bases and J shed 10 bases, with 9 bases lying between them. The CDR3 coding sequence is TGTGCCAGCAGTTATAGCGTAGAGCAGTTCTTC. As protein: CASSYSVEQFF. Full variable domain (missing parts from reference TRBV2 and TRBJ2-1): EPEVTQTPSHQVTQMGQEVILRCVPISNHLYFYWYRQILGQKVEFLVSFYNNEISEKSEIFDDQFSVERPDGSNFTLKIRSTKLEDSAMYFCASSYSVEQFFGPGTRLTVL.

J is TRBJ1-6 and V is TRBV3-1, with a weak D call TRBD1 (5 bases). CDR3 length equals 14 residues. CDR1 is LGHDT and CDR2 is YNNKEL in the germline V gene (reference sequence). V was trimmed by 4 bases and J by 7 bases, leaving 11 bases between them. CDR3 sequence: CASSLLSGNSPLHF. CDR3 in DNA: TGTGCCAGCAGCCTATTGTCAGGGAATTCACCCCTCCACTTT.

The chain has TRBV4-1 and TRBJ1-1; tentative D call: TRBD1 (5 bases). With 3 bases removed from V and 0 bases from J, the gap between germline ends came to 11 bases. CDR1 and CDR2 from the germline V gene are MGHRA and YSYEKL. CDR3 length equals 15 residues. CDR3 residues: CASSQGRVMNTEAFF. CDR3 coding DNA: TGCGCCAGCAGCCAGGGACGGGTCATGAACACTGAAGCTTTCTTT.

This clonotype was detected only a few times. The rearrangement joins TRBV6-2 or TRBV6-3 to TRBJ2-6; 13 nucleotides match TRBD2. J was trimmed by 4 bases and V by 2 bases; bases with no gene match: 8. This CDR3 comprises 19 residues. Germline V lookup: CDR1 MNHEY, CDR2 SVGEGT. In DNA, the CDR3 is TGTGCCAGCAGTTACAGCTTCGGACTAGCGGGAGCAGGGGCCAACGTCCTGACTTTC. Its translation is CASSYSFGLAGAGANVLTF.

This clonotype was seen at least ten times. The CDR3 region has the DNA TGTGCCAGCAGTGGACGCCCCGGGACAGGGACCTATGGCTACACCTTC. It translates to CASSGRPGTGTYGYTF. The chain joins TRBV25-1 to TRBJ1-2; 9 bases fit TRBD1. V trimming: 4 bases; J trimming: 4 bases; junction bases outside the gene matches: 10. This CDR3 region has 16 residues. CDR1 and CDR2 (germline): MGHDK, SYGVNS.

CDR3 in amino acids: CASSQDGRRGSTDTQYF. In DNA, the CDR3 is TGTGCCAGCAGCCAAGATGGTAGGCGGGGAAGCACAGATACGCAGTATTTT. The rearrangement uses TRBV4-2 and TRBJ2-3; D possibly corresponds to TRBD2 (6 bases). The CDR3 covers 17 residues. Trimming stripped 0 bases from V and 0 bases from J, with 13 bases between. CDR1 LGHNA and CDR2 YNFKEQ come from the germline V gene.

This clonotype appeared a few times. The genes are TRBV7-9 and TRBJ2-2; TRBD1 or TRBD2 may be the D gene (5 bases each). The CDR3 is made up of 16 amino acids. Germline CDR1 SEHNR, CDR2 FQNEAQ (reference sequence). Trimming removed 1 base at V and 1 base at J, with 10 bases between. As DNA, the CDR3 is TGTGCCAGCAGCTTAGTCCGGGGCGGGAACACCGGGGAGCTGTTTTTT. Encoded protein: CASSLVRGGNTGELFF.

CDR3: CASRGRSPGSADTQYF. CDR3 coding DNA: TGTGCCAGTAGGGGTCGGTCCCCAGGGTCAGCAGATACGCAGTATTTT. The chain uses TRBV19 and TRBJ2-3; D is perhaps TRBD1 (5 bases). V gave up 6 bases and J gave up 4 bases, with 20 bases separating them. Germline V gives CDR1 LNHDA, CDR2 SQIVND (reference sequence). The CDR3 sequence is 16 residues long.

This clonotype turned up a few times. The genes are TRBV25-1 and TRBJ2-2; D ambiguous. Germline V lookup: CDR1 MGHDK, CDR2 SYGVNS. V was clipped by 4 bases and J by 5 bases, with 5 bases between them. This CDR3 has 12 residues. CDR3: CASSGLTGELFF. The CDR3 nucleotides are TGTGCCAGCAGTGGGCTGACCGGGGAGCTGTTTTTT.

This clonotype has just a few counts. This sequence joins TRBV5-5 and TRBJ2-5, with D tentatively TRBD1 or TRBD2 (6 bases each). The CDR3 sequence is 15 residues long. Germline V gene lookup returns CDR1 SGHKS and CDR2 YYEKEE (reference sequence). Deletions cut 4 bases from V and 4 bases from J, with 17 bases between. The CDR3 reads CASSRGDGTGETQYF. The CDR3 nucleotides read TGTGCCAGCAGCAGGGGGGATGGAACGGGAGAGACCCAGTACTTC. The full variable domain, completed using reference TRBV5-5 and TRBJ2-5, is DAGVTQSPTHLIKTRGQQVTLRCSPISGHKSVSWYQQVLGQGPQFIFQYYEKEERGRGNFPDRFSARQFPNYSSELNVNALLLGDSALYLCASSRGDGTGETQYFGPGTRLLVL.

This clonotype showed up just a few times. A much larger clone differs by one base, so this may be a read error. The gene calls are TRBV20-1 and TRBJ2-2; no clear D gene. The CDR3 has 16 residues. Germline CDR1 and CDR2: DFQATT and SNEGSKA (reference sequence). The CDR3, as DNA: TGCTGTGCTAGAGATAAGAAGCAGAGTAACACCGGGGAGCTGTTTTTT. Its protein is CCARDKKQSNTGELFF.

There are a few counts of this clonotype. The chain joins TRBV5-6 to TRBJ2-1; TRBD2 matches at 9 bases. CDR1 SGHDT and CDR2 YYEEEE come from the germline V gene. This CDR3 contains 15 residues. J lost 12 bases, V lost 4 bases, and 14 bases had no gene match. The CDR3 protein is CASSPGASGDVGQFF. The CDR3 DNA is TGTGCCAGCAGCCCCGGAGCTAGCGGGGATGTCGGGCAGTTCTTC. The whole variable domain, filled in from reference TRBV5-6 and TRBJ2-1, reads DAGVTQSPTHLIKTRGQQVTLRCSPKSGHDTVSWYQQALGQGPQFIFQYYEEEERQRGNFPDRFSGHQFPNYSSELNVNALLLGDSALYLCASSPGASGDVGQFFGPGTRLTVL.

The chain carries TRBV4-1 and TRBJ1-1; perhaps TRBD1 as D (5 bases). V was pared by 4 bases and J by 4 bases, with 16 bases between. Germline V gene sequence: CDR1 MGHRA, CDR2 YSYEKL. The CDR3 consists of 15 residues. This CDR3 reads CASSPELGVSTEAFF. CDR3 coding DNA: TGCGCCAGCAGCCCCGAGCTAGGGGTGAGCACTGAAGCTTTCTTT.

The chain has TRBV5-4 and TRBJ2-2, with a tentative D call TRBD1 (5 bases). The V and J ends lost 2 bases and 6 bases respectively, with 14 bases between them. There are 15 residues in the CDR3. CDR1 and CDR2 (germline): SGHNT, YYREEE (reference sequence). CDR3 DNA sequence: TGTGCCAGCAGCTTCAATCAGGGTACGGCCGGGGAGCTGTTTTTT. Amino acid sequence: CASSFNQGTAGELFF. Full variable domain (remainder filled in from reference TRBV5-4 and TRBJ2-2): ETGVTQSPTHLIKTRGQQVTLRCSSQSGHNTVSWYQQALGQGPQFIFQYYREEENGRGNFPPRFSGLQFPNYSSELNVNALELDDSALYLCASSFNQGTAGELFFGEGSRLTVL.

This clonotype was counted ten times or more. The chain combines TRBV7-9 with TRBJ2-4, with 9 positions matching TRBD2. Per germline, CDR1 SEHNR and CDR2 FQNEAQ (reference sequence). CDR3 length equals 15 residues. Trimming at V came to 3 bases and at J to 7 bases, leaving 7 bases not matched to a gene. The CDR3 loop is CASSFTGTSKNIQYF. CDR3 in DNA: TGTGCCAGCAGCTTCACCGGGACTAGCAAGAACATTCAGTACTTC.

This clonotype was counted between two and nine times. CDR3 protein: CSATQTGMGQETQYF. DNA of the CDR3: TGCAGTGCTACCCAGACAGGGATGGGGCAAGAGACCCAGTACTTC. The chain is built from TRBV20-1 and TRBJ2-5; TRBD1 matches 7 bases. The V and J ends lost 4 bases and 2 bases, in that order; junction bases with no gene match: 10. The CDR3 extends over 15 amino acids. The V gene's germline CDR1 is DFQATT and CDR2 SNEGSKA (reference sequence).

This clonotype was detected only a few times. The chain has TRBV28 and TRBJ1-2, with TRBD1 matching 10 bases. V was pared by 7 bases and J by 3 bases, with 11 bases of the junction left unmatched. The CDR3 totals 16 residues. Germline V gene data show CDR1 as MDHEN and CDR2 as SYDVKM. The DNA for the CDR3 is TGTGCCAGCACCGTCCCGGGACAGGGGAGGTACTATGGCTACACCTTC. It specifies CASTVPGQGRYYGYTF.

The J gene is TRBJ1-2, the V gene TRBV4-2; maybe TRBD1 (6 bases). This CDR3 spans 12 amino acids. V was shortened by 3 bases and J by 6 bases, with 8 bases between the two germline ends. Germline values: CDR1 LGHNA, CDR2 YNFKEQ. This CDR3 is CASSHGDNGYTF. DNA of the CDR3: TGTGCCAGCAGCCACGGGGACAATGGCTACACCTTC.

This clonotype has only a few counts. At one end, the junction sequence differs from germline, possibly due to a read error. This chain links TRBV27 with TRBJ1-6; no definite D call. Germline lookup yields CDR1 MNHEY and CDR2 SMNVEV (reference sequence). The CDR3 has 15 residues. The CDR3 coding sequence is TGTGCCAGCAGTCCCTCAACCGGAGGTTCTTCATCCCTCCACTTT. Translated: CASSPSTGGSSSLHF.

The chain carries TRBV7-2 and TRBJ1-2; tentative D call: TRBD1 (5 bases). From germline, CDR1 is SGHTA and CDR2 FQGNSA. CDR3 length equals 12 residues. V was shortened by 5 bases and J by 6 bases, with 10 bases between the two germline ends. The CDR3 DNA follows: TGTGCCAGCAGCCCAATGGGGGATGGCTACACCTTC. Translation: CASSPMGDGYTF.

This clonotype was observed a few times. The chain links TRBV7-2 to TRBJ2-2; tentative D call: TRBD1 (6 bases). Trimming took off 5 bases at V and 5 bases at J, with 9 bases between the two ends. The CDR3 runs to 13 residues. Germline V gives CDR1 SGHTA, CDR2 FQGNSA. CDR3 in DNA: TGTGCCAGCAGCCATCAGGGGACCGGGGAGCTGTTTTTT. The encoded protein is CASSHQGTGELFF.